This TCR beta chain was profiled in a study of regulatory T cells in long-lasting Graves disease. The TCR beta library used iRepertoire HTBI primers with Arm-PCR amplification of CDR3. From the multiplex PCR reads, TCRdb called clonotypes with MiXCR, one entry per CDR3 protein. The sample comprises fewer than 650,000 distinct CDR3 sequences, about 16% of which are singletons, and around 11% rests with the top ten. As regards this clonotype: Its antigen is not identified.

Time point described: newly diagnosed GD, antithyroid drugs for less than 3 months. PBMC-derived RNA was used for the TCR library. Study-wide points: Study of thyroid tissue was not done, with only peripheral blood studied. There were preferences for TRBV28, TRBJ1-2 and TRBJ2-5 in persistent disease.

Per germline, CDR1 MDHEN and CDR2 SYDVKM. V shed 2 bases, J shed 0 bases, and the junction held 8 bases outside the gene matches. CDR3 length: 17 amino acids. These records were also assigned to another study, of T cells in Graves' hyperthyroidism and ophthalmopathy. That publication notes: Using the HTBI primer set, a first-round RT-PCR was run on the TCR CDR3. Most thyroid clonotypes with frequency above 0.001 were detected in blood.

The gene calls are TRBV28 and TRBJ2-7, with 9 bases that match TRBD1. This specimen consisted of peripheral blood mononuclear cells (PBMCs), obtained at new diagnosis, from a patient treated with antithyroid drugs. This TCR was recovered from a man aged 18 to 30 with Graves disease. The CDR3 coding sequence is TGTGCCAGCAGTTTACGTGGGGACAGGGCCTTCTCCTACGAGCAGTACTTC. It codes for CASSLRGDRAFSYEQYF.